A single sample gave rise to the 19 T cell receptor beta chains below, sequenced in a study of somatic mutations in cytotoxic T cells in rheumatoid arthritis. Produced via immunoSEQ multiplex PCR; TCRdb's table is partial and in-frame only. The table records approximately 33,000 clones, roughly four fifths of them present only once. The sequenced material came from CD8+ T cells sorted from blood. The receptors originated from a man aged 35 to 55 in good health.

This clone was seen a handful of times. The genes are TRBV19 and TRBJ2-7, with unresolved D. CDR3 length equals 12 residues. The V gene lost 1 base and the J gene lost 6 bases, with 7 bases spanning the gap. Germline V lookup: CDR1 LNHDA, CDR2 SQIVND (reference sequence). Here the CDR3 DNA reads TGTGCCAGTAGTATAGGGGATAGCGAGCAGTACTTC. It encodes CASSIGDSEQYF.

The chain is built from TRBV5-1 and TRBJ2-2; D may be TRBD1 (5 bases). Germline V lookup: CDR1 SGHRS, CDR2 YFSETQ. This CDR3 is built from 15 residues. V was shortened by 0 bases and J by 4 bases, with 10 bases between the two germline ends. CDR3: CASSLGQQTTGELFF. DNA for the CDR3: TGCGCCAGCAGCTTGGGACAGCAGACCACCGGGGAGCTGTTTTTT.

The count of this clone is one. The chain employs TRBV6-5 and TRBJ2-7; 8 bases map to TRBD1. Germline CDR1 is MNHEY and CDR2 is SVGAGI. This CDR3 contains 15 residues. V lost 0 bases and J lost 7; bases outside the gene matches: 8. The CDR3 DNA reads as TGTGCCAGCAGTTACTCGAGCGACAGGGGTAAGGAGCAGTACTTC. Its protein is CASSYSSDRGKEQYF.

V and J are TRBV30 and TRBJ1-4, with D unclear. The V end was cut by 0 bases, the J end by 5 bases, with 1 base between. This CDR3 contains 11 residues. The V gene's germline CDR1 is GTSNPN and CDR2 SVGIG (reference sequence). In DNA, the CDR3 is TGTGCCTGGAGTGTAAATGAAAAACTGTTTTTT. Residues: CAWSVNEKLFF.

J is TRBJ2-1 and V is TRBV13, with 12 bases fitting TRBD2. This CDR3 is 16 amino acids long. CDR1 PRHDT and CDR2 FYEKMQ come from the germline V gene (reference sequence). V trimming: 3 bases; J trimming: 5 bases; junction bases outside the gene matches: 5. The CDR3: CASSFRLAGAHNEQFF. In DNA, the CDR3 is TGTGCCAGCAGCTTCCGACTAGCGGGAGCCCACAATGAGCAGTTCTTC.

This chain joins TRBV6-4 and TRBJ2-1, with D possibly matching TRBD2 (5 bases). Germline V gene lookup returns CDR1 MRHNA and CDR2 SNTAGT. Trimming stripped 5 bases from V and 6 bases from J, with 14 bases between. The CDR3 is made up of 14 amino acids. The DNA for the CDR3 is TGTGCCAGCAGTCCAAGTACTAGTGGCAATGAGCAGTTCTTC. Translating it yields CASSPSTSGNEQFF.

The rearrangement links TRBV11-3 to TRBJ2-3; tentatively, D is TRBD1 or TRBD2 (5 bases each). Germline loops: CDR1 SGHNT, CDR2 YENEEA. V lost 1 base and J 1 base, leaving 21 bases between the germline ends. This CDR3 is 19 amino acids long. The CDR3, as DNA: TGTGCCAGCAGCTTAGGGGTCCGGGACCCCGGTGCGGGCACAGATACGCAGTATTTT. It codes for CASSLGVRDPGAGTDTQYF.

The rearrangement joins TRBV29-1 to TRBJ1-2; D uncertain. Germline values: CDR1 SQVTM, CDR2 ANQGSEA. Trimming cost V 6 bases and J 4 bases, with 9 bases left between them. CDR3 size: 11 residues. The CDR3, as DNA: TGCAGCGTAAGGGATACCTATGGCTACACCTTC. Protein sequence: CSVRDTYGYTF.

The V call is TRBV5-4, the J call TRBJ2-1; 7 bases fit TRBD1. There are 17 residues in the CDR3. From germline, CDR1 is SGHNT and CDR2 YYREEE (reference sequence). V was clipped by 0 bases and J by 2 bases; unmatched bases: 8. This CDR3 reads CASSLGRIGTAYNEQFF. The CDR3 DNA follows: TGTGCCAGCAGCTTGGGACGTATCGGGACAGCCTACAATGAGCAGTTCTTC.

The CDR3 coding sequence is TGTGCCAGCAGCCAAGGTCAGGGGGCGCTTGAAGCTTTCTTT. It specifies CASSQGQGALEAFF. The V and J genes are TRBV14 and TRBJ1-1; 8 bases line up with TRBD1. Trimming at V came to 1 base and at J to 7 bases, leaving 5 bases not matched to a gene. CDR3 length equals 14 residues. Germline CDR1 is SGHDN and CDR2 is FVKESK.

The CDR3 sequence: CSVDARESEAFF. The CDR3 DNA is TGCAGCGTTGACGCGAGGGAGTCTGAAGCTTTCTTT. This chain connects TRBV29-1 to TRBJ1-1; D gene unclear. The CDR3 covers 12 residues. Germline CDR1 and CDR2: SQVTM and ANQGSEA. V was shortened by 3 bases and J by 6 bases, with 11 bases between the two germline ends.

V is TRBV7-9 and J is TRBJ2-7, with unresolved D. The V end was cut by 10 bases, the J end by 0 bases, with 10 bases between. Germline values: CDR1 SEHNR, CDR2 FQNEAQ (reference sequence). This CDR3 spans 12 amino acids. The CDR3, as DNA: TGTGCCACCGCGGTTAGCTCCTACGAGCAGTACTTC. Its protein is CATAVSSYEQYF.

The CDR3 is CASSPPGQHTGELFF. In DNA, the CDR3 is TGTGCCAGCAGTCCCCCAGGGCAGCATACCGGGGAGCTGTTTTTT. The chain employs TRBV6-6 and TRBJ2-2; possibly TRBD1 for D (5 bases). Germline V lookup: CDR1 MNHNY, CDR2 SVGAGI (reference sequence). Trimming stripped 5 bases from V and 5 bases from J, with 15 bases between. The CDR3 sequence is 15 residues long.

This clone appeared a single time. The chain employs TRBV18 and TRBJ2-7, with D unresolved. Germline V gives CDR1 KGHSH, CDR2 LQKENI. CDR3 length: 13 amino acids. The V gene lost 3 bases and the J gene lost 1 base, with 7 bases spanning the gap. In nucleotides, the CDR3 is TGTGCCAGCTCACCTCAGCCGTCCTACGAGCAGTACTTC. Protein: CASSPQPSYEQYF. Based on the CDR3 plus reference TRBV18 and TRBJ2-7, the full variable domain is NAGVMQNPRHLVRRRGQEARLRCSPMKGHSHVYWYRQLPEEGLKFMVYLQKENIIDESGMPKERFSAEFPKEGPSILRIQQVVRGDSAAYFCASSPQPSYEQYFGPGTRLTVT.

The chain is built from TRBV14 and TRBJ1-2; TRBD1 matches 8 bases. This CDR3 comprises 14 residues. V trimming: 0 bases; J trimming: 9 bases; junction bases outside the gene matches: 6. Germline CDR1 SGHDN, CDR2 FVKESK. The CDR3 loop reads CASSQDPQGARYTF. The CDR3 DNA is TGTGCCAGCAGCCAAGATCCCCAGGGGGCTCGCTACACCTTC.

V gene TRBV18 combines with J gene TRBJ2-3, with D maybe TRBD1 (6 bases). CDR1 KGHSH and CDR2 LQKENI come from the germline V gene. V was trimmed by 0 bases and J by 5 bases, leaving 12 bases between them. This CDR3 comprises 15 residues. The CDR3 region has the DNA TGTGCCAGCTCACCACCGAGGGGGATGGGAGATACGCAGTATTTT. Amino acids: CASSPPRGMGDTQYF. The complete variable domain, with remaining parts taken from reference TRBV18 and TRBJ2-3, reads NAGVMQNPRHLVRRRGQEARLRCSPMKGHSHVYWYRQLPEEGLKFMVYLQKENIIDESGMPKERFSAEFPKEGPSILRIQQVVRGDSAAYFCASSPPRGMGDTQYFGPGTRLTVL.

The rearrangement links TRBV27 to TRBJ2-5; the D gene is possibly TRBD2 (5 bases). The CDR3 has 13 amino acids. The germline gives CDR1 MNHEY, CDR2 SMNVEV (reference sequence). V was clipped by 5 bases and J by 4 bases, with 11 bases between them. In DNA form, the CDR3 reads TGTGCCAGCAGTCCGCGAGGGAGAGAGACCCAGTACTTC. Translating gives CASSPRGRETQYF.

The chain uses TRBV27 and TRBJ2-7; D uncertain. Germline lookup yields CDR1 MNHEY and CDR2 SMNVEV (reference sequence). V was pared by 2 bases and J by 6 bases, with 5 bases between. The CDR3 is 11 amino acids. In nucleotides, the CDR3 is TGTGCCAGCAGTTTAAATAGCGAGCAGTACTTC. Its translation: CASSLNSEQYF.

This clone was observed a handful of times. This chain uses TRBV7-9 with TRBJ2-7; D gene ambiguous. Germline loops: CDR1 SEHNR, CDR2 FQNEAQ (reference sequence). Trimming pared 5 bases from V and 4 bases from J, leaving 12 bases between. The CDR3 has 13 residues. In nucleotides, the CDR3 is TGTGCCAGCAGCCCCTCGGACGGGTACGAGCAGTACTTC. This codes for CASSPSDGYEQYF.